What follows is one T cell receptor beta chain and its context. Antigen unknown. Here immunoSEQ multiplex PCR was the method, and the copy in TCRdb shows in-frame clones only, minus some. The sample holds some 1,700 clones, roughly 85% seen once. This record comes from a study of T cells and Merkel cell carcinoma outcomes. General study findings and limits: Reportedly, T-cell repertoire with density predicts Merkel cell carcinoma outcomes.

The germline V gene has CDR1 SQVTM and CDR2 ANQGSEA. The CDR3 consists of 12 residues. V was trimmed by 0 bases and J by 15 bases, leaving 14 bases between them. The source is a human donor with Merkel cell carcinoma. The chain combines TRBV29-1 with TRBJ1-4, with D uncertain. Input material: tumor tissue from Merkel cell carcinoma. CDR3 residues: CSVEDQGYCVFF. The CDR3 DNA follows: TGCAGCGTTGAAGATCAAGGGTATTGTGTGTTTTTT.